One and the same sample provided the 13 T cell receptor beta chains below, sequenced in a study of T cell responses to AZD1222 COVID-19 vaccine. Assay used: immunoSEQ multiplex PCR; TCRdb lists only in-frame clones, some missing. The sample lists roughly 150,000 clones; about 90% were seen once. The sequences come from peripheral blood, collected on day 0 of AZD1222 vaccination. The receptor set was obtained from an adult in good health.

The chain links TRBV11-3 to TRBJ2-7, with a possible D match to TRBD2 (6 bases). This CDR3 contains 18 residues. V was clipped by 1 base and J by 5 bases, with 24 bases between them. Germline loops: CDR1 SGHNT, CDR2 YENEEA. The CDR3 reads CASSLAVSPGVLRDEQYF. Here the CDR3 DNA reads TGTGCCAGCAGCTTAGCGGTTTCCCCGGGAGTCCTCCGGGACGAGCAGTACTTC.

The genes are TRBV6-5 and TRBJ2-7, with 7 bases that match TRBD2. The length of the CDR3 is 15 residues. Germline trimming cut 0 bases from V and 5 bases from J; bases unmatched to any gene: 7. Germline loops: CDR1 MNHEY, CDR2 SVGAGI. CDR3 bases: TGTGCCAGCAGTTACTCGTATGGGACTACCCACGAGCAGTACTTC. Residues: CASSYSYGTTHEQYF.

The chain joins TRBV7-2 to TRBJ2-2; D gene uncertain. The V gene lost 2 bases and the J gene lost 6 bases, with 10 bases spanning the gap. CDR1 SGHTA and CDR2 FQGNSA come from the germline V gene. There are 14 residues in the CDR3. CDR3 region: CASSLHWGSGELFF. DNA of the CDR3: TGTGCCAGCAGCTTACATTGGGGATCCGGGGAGCTGTTTTTT. The full variable domain, rest sourced from reference TRBV7-2 and TRBJ2-2, is GAGVSQSPSNKVTEKGKDVELRCDPISGHTALYWYRQSLGQGLEFLIYFQGNSAPDKSGLPSDRFSAERTGGSVSTLTIQRTQQEDSAVYLCASSLHWGSGELFFGEGSRLTVL.

In its sample, this clone was seen once. The chain is built from TRBV14 and TRBJ2-3; D is unclear. The germline CDR1 and CDR2 sequences are SGHDN and FVKESK. Between the trimmed V and J ends, which lost 0 bases and 6 bases, there was a span of 19 bases. The length of the CDR3 is 17 residues. CDR3 residues: CASSQDLGIYPRDTQYF. The CDR3 region has the DNA TGTGCCAGCAGCCAAGATTTAGGGATCTACCCTAGGGATACGCAGTATTTT.

The chain combines TRBV6-5 with TRBJ2-2; D is uncertain. Germline values: CDR1 MNHEY, CDR2 SVGAGI. CDR3 length: 12 residues. V shed 6 bases and J shed 7 bases, with 9 bases lying between them. This CDR3 is CASSLRSGELFF. In DNA form, the CDR3 reads TGTGCCAGCAGCCTTAGAAGCGGGGAGCTGTTTTTT.

The V and J genes are TRBV4-3 and TRBJ2-1, with a possible D match to TRBD1 (6 bases). In germline, CDR1 is LGHNA, CDR2 YSLEER. This CDR3 spans 16 amino acids. V was trimmed by 0 bases and J by 5 bases, leaving 14 bases between them. CDR3 sequence: CASSQDKGDEDNEQFF. The CDR3 bases are TGCGCCAGCAGCCAAGATAAGGGGGACGAGGACAATGAGCAGTTCTTC.

The chain joins TRBV28 to TRBJ1-1, with no clear D. Germline V CDR1 and CDR2: MDHEN, SYDVKM. V was trimmed by 1 base and J by 2 bases, leaving 17 bases between them. The CDR3 runs 17 residues. The CDR3 bases are TGTGCCAGCAGTTTATTCGCTGGCTTGGGTGGAAACACTGAAGCTTTCTTT. As protein: CASSLFAGLGGNTEAFF.

In nucleotides, the CDR3 is TGTGCCAGCAGCCCCCCAGTGGGGGGCTATGGCTACACCTTC. This sequence encodes CASSPPVGGYGYTF. V is TRBV7-9 and J is TRBJ1-2, with a tentative D call TRBD1 (5 bases). The CDR3 is 14 residues long. Germline V CDR1 and CDR2: SEHNR, FQNEAQ (reference sequence). Trimming took off 5 bases at V and 4 bases at J, with 14 bases between the two ends.

This chain uses TRBV4-1 with TRBJ1-6; the D is unclear. Trimming cost V 4 bases and J 0 bases, with 10 bases left between them. The CDR3 length is 16 residues. CDR1 and CDR2 from the germline V gene are MGHRA and YSYEKL. CDR3 residues: CASSPQESSYNSPLHF. In DNA form, the CDR3 reads TGCGCCAGCAGCCCTCAAGAGAGCTCCTATAATTCACCCCTCCACTTT.

This clone was seen once. The rearrangement joins TRBV5-1 to TRBJ2-7; no definite D call. The CDR3 extends over 14 amino acids. Germline CDR1 is SGHRS and CDR2 is YFSETQ. V gave up 1 base and J gave up 0 bases, with 8 bases separating them. The CDR3 nucleotides are TGCGCCAGCAGCTTGACTGTCAGCTCCTACGAGCAGTACTTC. Its protein product is CASSLTVSSYEQYF.

This rearrangement joins TRBV7-2 to TRBJ2-7; a possible D gene is TRBD2 (5 bases). Trimming removed 5 bases at V and 9 bases at J, with 23 bases between. This CDR3 comprises 15 residues. Germline V gene lookup returns CDR1 SGHTA and CDR2 FQGNSA. The CDR3 bases are TGTGCCAGCAGCCCCCATCGGGAAGCCGGGATCGGGCAGTACTTC. As protein: CASSPHREAGIGQYF.

This clone is a singleton in its sample. The chain links TRBV9 to TRBJ2-3; D perhaps matches TRBD2 (7 bases). Trimming removed 3 bases at V and 0 bases at J, with 11 bases between. The CDR3 is made up of 15 amino acids. In germline, CDR1 is SGDLS, CDR2 YYNGEE. The CDR3 region is CASSASGTSTDTQYF. CDR3 in DNA: TGTGCCAGCAGCGCGAGCGGGACAAGCACAGATACGCAGTATTTT.

This chain joins TRBV7-2 and TRBJ2-7, with 9 bases that match TRBD2. The CDR3 extends over 17 amino acids. CDR1 is SGHTA and CDR2 is FQGNSA in the germline V gene. With V trimmed by 1 base and J by 4 bases, 11 bases remained unmatched. CDR3 coding DNA: TGTGCCAGCAGCTTAGTGAGCGGCGGGACTAGCAGGTACGAGCAGTACTTC. Its translation is CASSLVSGGTSRYEQYF.